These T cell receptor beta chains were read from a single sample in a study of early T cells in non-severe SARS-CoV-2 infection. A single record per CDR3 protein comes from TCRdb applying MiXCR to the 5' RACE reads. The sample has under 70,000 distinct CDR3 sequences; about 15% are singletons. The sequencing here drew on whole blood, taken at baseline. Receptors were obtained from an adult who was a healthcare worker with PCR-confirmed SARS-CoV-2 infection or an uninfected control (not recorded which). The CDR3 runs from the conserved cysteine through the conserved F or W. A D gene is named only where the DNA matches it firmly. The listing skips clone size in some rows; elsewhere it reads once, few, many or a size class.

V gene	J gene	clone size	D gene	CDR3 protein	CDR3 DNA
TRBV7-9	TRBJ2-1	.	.	CASSFSGKSASNEQFF	TGTGCCAGCAGCTTTTCAGGGAAAAGCGCTTCGAATGAGCAGTTCTTC
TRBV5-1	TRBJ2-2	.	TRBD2	CASSLIGGYTGELFF	TGCGCCAGCAGCTTGATCGGGGGGTACACCGGGGAGCTGTTTTTT
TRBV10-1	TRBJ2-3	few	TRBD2	CASSPSGPDTQYF	TGCGCCAGCAGTCCTAGCGGGCCAGATACGCAGTATTTT
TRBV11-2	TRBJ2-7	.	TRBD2	CASSLPGTSGSVKQYF	TGTGCCAGCAGCCTTCCCGGGACTAGCGGGAGTGTCAAGCAGTACTTC
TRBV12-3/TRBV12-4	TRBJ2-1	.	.	CASSLSKGEQFF	TGTGCCAGCAGTTTAAGTAAGGGTGAGCAGTTCTTC
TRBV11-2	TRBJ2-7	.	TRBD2	CASSRTSGNFYEQYF	TGTGCCAGCAGCCGGACTAGCGGGAACTTCTACGAGCAGTACTTC
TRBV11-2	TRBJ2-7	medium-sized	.	CASSQIRSRSYEQYF	TGTGCCAGCAGCCAAATACGTTCCAGGTCCTACGAGCAGTACTTC
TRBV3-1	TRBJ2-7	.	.	CASSQDGFPSEQYF	TGTGCCAGCAGCCAAGACGGATTCCCCTCCGAGCAGTACTTC
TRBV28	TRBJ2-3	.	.	CASVTPTGIINTDTQYF	TGTGCCAGCGTTACGCCGACAGGAATAATTAACACAGATACGCAGTATTTT
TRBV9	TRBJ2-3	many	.	CASSALGGDTQYF	TGTGCCAGCAGCGCCCTAGGAGGAGATACGCAGTATTTT
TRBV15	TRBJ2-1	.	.	CATSRDGANEQFF	TGTGCCACCAGCAGGGACGGAGCAAATGAGCAGTTCTTC
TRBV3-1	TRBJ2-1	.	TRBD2	CASSQGALAGYNEQFF	TGTGCCAGCAGCCAAGGAGCACTAGCGGGGTACAATGAGCAGTTCTTC
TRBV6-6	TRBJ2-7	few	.	CGPEFTYEQYF	TGTGGGCCTGAGTTCACCTACGAGCAGTACTTC
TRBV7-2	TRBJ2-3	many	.	CASSLERDTQYF	TGTGCCAGCAGCTTAGAAAGGGATACGCAGTATTTT
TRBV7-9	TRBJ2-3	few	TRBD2	CASSSGLAGATDTQYF	TGTGCCAGCAGCTCGGGACTAGCGGGAGCCACAGATACGCAGTATTTT
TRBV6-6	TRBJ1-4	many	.	CASLLSDHEKLFF	TGTGCCAGCCTCCTTTCGGATCATGAAAAACTGTTTTTT
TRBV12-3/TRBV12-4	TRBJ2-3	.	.	CASSFRGFADTQYF	TGTGCCAGCAGTTTTAGGGGATTCGCAGATACGCAGTATTTT
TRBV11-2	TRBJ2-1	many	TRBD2	CASSSTLAGVHEQFF	TGTGCCAGCAGCTCGACGCTAGCGGGGGTCCATGAGCAGTTCTTC
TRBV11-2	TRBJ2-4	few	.	CASSLDLTLAKNIQYF	TGTGCCAGCAGCTTAGATTTAACTCTAGCCAAAAACATTCAGTACTTC
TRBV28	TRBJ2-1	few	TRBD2	CASSLGIAASGKYNEQFF	TGTGCCAGCAGTTTAGGGATTGCGGCTAGCGGGAAGTACAATGAGCAGTTCTTC
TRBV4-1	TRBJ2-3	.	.	CASSHRGKDTQYF	TGCGCCAGCAGCCACAGGGGAAAAGATACGCAGTATTTT
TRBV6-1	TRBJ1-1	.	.	CASSEYGRRDTEAFF	TGTGCCAGCAGTGAATATGGCAGACGTGACACTGAAGCTTTCTTT
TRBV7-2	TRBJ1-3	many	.	CASSRQVSGNTIYF	TGTGCCAGCAGCCGACAGGTCTCTGGAAACACCATATATTTT
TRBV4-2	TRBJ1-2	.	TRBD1	CASSQKDRPLYGYTF	TGTGCCAGCAGCCAAAAGGACAGGCCTCTATATGGCTACACCTTC
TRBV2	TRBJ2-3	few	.	CASSVVGVHTDTQYF	TGTGCCAGCAGTGTGGTGGGGGTCCACACAGATACGCAGTATTTT
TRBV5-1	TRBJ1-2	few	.	CASLGRNGYTF	TGCGCCAGCCTTGGGCGGAACGGCTACACCTTC
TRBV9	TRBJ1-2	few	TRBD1	CASSTGGQVGYGYTF	TGTGCCAGCAGCACCGGGGGACAGGTAGGGTATGGCTACACCTTC
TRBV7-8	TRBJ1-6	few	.	CASSFRWGTPLHF	TGTGCCAGCAGCTTTCGATGGGGGACACCCCTCCACTTT
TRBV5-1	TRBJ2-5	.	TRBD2	CASSLSGRGTTQYF	TGCGCCAGCAGCTTAAGCGGGAGGGGAACGACCCAGTACTTC
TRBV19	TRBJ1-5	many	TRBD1	CASSRDRVGNQPQHF	TGTGCCAGTAGCCGGGACAGGGTCGGTAATCAGCCCCAGCATTTT
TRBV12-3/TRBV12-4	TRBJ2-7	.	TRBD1	CASSSTRDREYEQYF	TGTGCCAGCAGTTCTACACGGGACAGGGAGTACGAGCAGTACTTC
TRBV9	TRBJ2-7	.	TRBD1	CASSRDRVAYEQYF	TGTGCCAGCAGCCGGGACAGGGTGGCCTACGAGCAGTACTTC
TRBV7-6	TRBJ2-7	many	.	CASRGRDGSYEQYF	TGTGCCAGCAGGGGCCGGGACGGATCCTACGAGCAGTACTTC
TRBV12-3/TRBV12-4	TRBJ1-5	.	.	CASSLALRRDQPQHF	TGTGCCAGCAGTTTAGCGCTAAGGCGAGATCAGCCCCAGCATTTT
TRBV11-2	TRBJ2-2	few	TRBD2	CASSLIGDWGTSANTGELFF	TGTGCCAGCAGCTTAATTGGGGACTGGGGGACTAGCGCGAACACCGGGGAGCTGTTTTTT
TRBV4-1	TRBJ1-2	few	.	CASSPGIEAGYGYTF	TGCGCCAGCAGCCCAGGGATAGAGGCCGGCTATGGCTACACCTTC
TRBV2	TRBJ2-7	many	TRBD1	CASSVGRTGEQYF	TGTGCCAGCAGTGTGGGCAGGACAGGCGAGCAGTACTTC
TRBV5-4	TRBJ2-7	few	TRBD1	CASSVWDSATYEQYF	TGTGCCAGCAGTGTTTGGGACAGCGCAACCTACGAGCAGTACTTC
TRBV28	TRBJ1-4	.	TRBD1	CASSSTGQGNEKLFF	TGTGCCAGCAGTTCGACTGGACAGGGAAATGAAAAACTGTTTTTT
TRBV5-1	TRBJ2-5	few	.	CASSLEQLRETQYF	TGCGCCAGCAGCTTGGAACAGCTACGAGAGACCCAGTACTTC
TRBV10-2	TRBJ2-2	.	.	CASSLQGPGELFF	TGCGCCAGCAGTCTCCAGGGACCCGGGGAGCTGTTTTTT
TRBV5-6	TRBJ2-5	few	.	CASSPGEGGETQYF	TGTGCCAGCAGCCCCGGCGAGGGGGGAGAGACCCAGTACTTC
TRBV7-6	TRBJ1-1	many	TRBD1	CASSLALDRDTEAFF	TGTGCCAGCAGCTTAGCGTTGGACAGGGATACTGAAGCTTTCTTT
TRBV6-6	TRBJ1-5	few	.	CASSPPNQPQHF	TGTGCCAGCAGTCCCCCCAATCAGCCCCAGCATTTT
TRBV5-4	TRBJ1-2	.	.	CASFEGDLHYGYTF	TGTGCCAGCTTTGAAGGGGACTTGCATTATGGCTACACCTTC
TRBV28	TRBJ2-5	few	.	CASTPMGAGLETQYF	TGTGCCAGCACCCCGATGGGGGCGGGTCTGGAGACCCAGTACTTC
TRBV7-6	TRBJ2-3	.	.	CASSLGAMGADTQYF	TGTGCCAGCAGCTTAGGGGCGATGGGGGCCGATACGCAGTATTTT
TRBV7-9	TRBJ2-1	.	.	CASRESAPSREQFF	TGTGCCAGCAGGGAGAGCGCCCCCTCGCGGGAGCAGTTCTTC
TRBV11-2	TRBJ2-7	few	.	CASSYTYEQYF	TGTGCCAGCAGCTACACCTACGAGCAGTACTTC
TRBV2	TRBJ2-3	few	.	CASSFYSGDTQYF	TGTGCCAGCAGTTTTTATAGCGGAGATACGCAGTATTTT